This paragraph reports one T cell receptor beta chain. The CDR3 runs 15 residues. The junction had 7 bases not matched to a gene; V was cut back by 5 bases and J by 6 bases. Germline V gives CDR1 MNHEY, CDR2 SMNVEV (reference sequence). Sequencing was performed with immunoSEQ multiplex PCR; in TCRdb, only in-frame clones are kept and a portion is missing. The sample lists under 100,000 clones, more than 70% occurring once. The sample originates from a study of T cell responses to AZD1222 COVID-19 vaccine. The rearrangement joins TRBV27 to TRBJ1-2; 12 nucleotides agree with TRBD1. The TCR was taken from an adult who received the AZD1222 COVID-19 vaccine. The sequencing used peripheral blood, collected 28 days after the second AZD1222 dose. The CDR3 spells CASSPVGQGAHGYTF. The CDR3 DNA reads TGTGCCAGCAGTCCCGTGGGACAGGGGGCTCATGGCTACACCTTC.